The rows below give T cell receptor beta chains drawn from one sample of a study of technical replicates of blood from several donors. Using immunoSEQ multiplex PCR, the repertoire was profiled, and TCRdb retains in-frame clones only, with some absent. Of about 76,000 clones in the sample, 80% to 90% were seen once. The sequenced sample was PBMCs. The receptor source for this set is a human donor in good health. Some clones in this sample may be carry-over from other donors' samples. The CDR3 runs from the conserved cysteine through the conserved F or W. Each record gives: J gene, clone size, CDR3 length, V gene, D gene, CDR3 protein, CDR3 DNA. D genes are given only for firm matches. Some rows mark clone size as missing; the rest say once, few, many or name a class of expanded clone.

J gene: TRBJ1-3
clone size: once
CDR3 length: 17
V gene: TRBV5-1
D gene: TRBD1
CDR3 protein: CASSPAIGTAAGNTIYF
CDR3 DNA: TGCGCCAGCAGCCCAGCAATCGGGACAGCCGCTGGAAACACCATATATTTT

J gene: TRBJ2-2
clone size: NA
CDR3 length: 13
V gene: TRBV5-1
D gene: NA
CDR3 protein: CASEKDTTGELFF
CDR3 DNA: TGCGCCAGCGAGAAAGACACAACCGGGGAGCTGTTTTTT

J gene: TRBJ1-2
clone size: few
CDR3 length: 12
V gene: TRBV19
D gene: TRBD1
CDR3 protein: CASQGARYGYTF
CDR3 DNA: TGTGCCAGCCAGGGGGCGCGTTATGGCTACACCTTC

J gene: TRBJ1-2
clone size: NA
CDR3 length: 12
V gene: TRBV30
D gene: NA
CDR3 protein: CAWSRGLYGYTF
CDR3 DNA: TGTGCCTGGAGTAGGGGTCTCTATGGCTACACCTTC

J gene: TRBJ2-1
clone size: medium-sized
CDR3 length: 15
V gene: TRBV4-3
D gene: TRBD1
CDR3 protein: CASSQGTGGGNEQFF
CDR3 DNA: TGCGCCAGCAGCCAAGGGACAGGGGGCGGGAATGAGCAGTTCTTC

J gene: TRBJ2-3
clone size: NA
CDR3 length: 15
V gene: TRBV25-1
D gene: TRBD2
CDR3 protein: CASRRTSGRADTQYF
CDR3 DNA: TGTGCCAGCAGAAGGACTAGCGGGAGAGCAGATACGCAGTATTTT

J gene: TRBJ2-7
clone size: few
CDR3 length: 13
V gene: TRBV18
D gene: NA
CDR3 protein: CASSLTRVDEQYF
CDR3 DNA: TGTGCCAGCTCATTGACCAGGGTCGACGAGCAGTACTTC

J gene: TRBJ1-5
clone size: NA
CDR3 length: 14
V gene: TRBV27
D gene: NA
CDR3 protein: CASSPGGYLQPQHF
CDR3 DNA: TGTGCCAGCAGCCCGGGTGGGTACTTGCAGCCCCAGCATTTT

J gene: TRBJ2-1
clone size: NA
CDR3 length: 15
V gene: TRBV18
D gene: NA
CDR3 protein: CASSPSQGTHNEQFF
CDR3 DNA: TGTGCCAGCTCACCTTCACAGGGGACTCACAATGAGCAGTTCTTC

J gene: TRBJ1-1
clone size: NA
CDR3 length: 15
V gene: TRBV9
D gene: TRBD1
CDR3 protein: CASSEPTGVGTEAFF
CDR3 DNA: TGTGCCAGCAGCGAACCCACAGGGGTTGGAACTGAAGCTTTCTTT

J gene: TRBJ1-3
clone size: NA
CDR3 length: 13
V gene: TRBV29-1
D gene: NA
CDR3 protein: CSATGFSGNTIYF
CDR3 DNA: TGCAGCGCGACAGGATTCTCTGGAAACACCATATATTTT

J gene: TRBJ2-3
clone size: NA
CDR3 length: 16
V gene: TRBV6-5
D gene: NA
CDR3 protein: CASSYGAGEQGDTQYF
CDR3 DNA: TGTGCCAGCAGTTACGGGGCGGGGGAACAGGGAGATACGCAGTATTTT

J gene: TRBJ2-6
clone size: NA
CDR3 length: 14
V gene: TRBV2
D gene: NA
CDR3 protein: CASRRGGGANVLTF
CDR3 DNA: TGTGCCAGCAGGAGGGGGGGTGGGGCCAACGTCCTGACTTTC

J gene: TRBJ2-3
clone size: NA
CDR3 length: 18
V gene: TRBV7-2
D gene: NA
CDR3 protein: CASSLASYLPGVADTQYF
CDR3 DNA: TGTGCCAGCAGCTTAGCCTCGTATTTACCGGGAGTGGCAGATACGCAGTATTTT

J gene: TRBJ2-3
clone size: NA
CDR3 length: 15
V gene: TRBV27
D gene: TRBD1
CDR3 protein: CASLDRGRSTDTQYF
CDR3 DNA: TGTGCCAGCCTAGACAGGGGAAGAAGCACAGATACGCAGTATTTT

J gene: TRBJ2-1
clone size: NA
CDR3 length: 15
V gene: TRBV6-5
D gene: TRBD1
CDR3 protein: CASSYGQGVRNEQFF
CDR3 DNA: TGTGCCAGCAGTTACGGTCAGGGGGTGAGGAATGAGCAGTTCTTC

J gene: TRBJ2-2
clone size: few
CDR3 length: 15
V gene: TRBV7-9
D gene: NA
CDR3 protein: CASSPGRGITGELFF
CDR3 DNA: TGTGCCAGCAGTCCCGGACGGGGGATCACCGGGGAGCTGTTTTTT

J gene: TRBJ2-1
clone size: NA
CDR3 length: 14
V gene: TRBV5-6
D gene: TRBD1
CDR3 protein: CASTRDRRNNEQFF
CDR3 DNA: TGTGCCAGCACCCGGGACAGGAGAAACAATGAGCAGTTCTTC

J gene: TRBJ1-2
clone size: once
CDR3 length: 13
V gene: TRBV5-1
D gene: NA
CDR3 protein: CASNRGSGYGYTF
CDR3 DNA: TGCGCCAGCAATCGGGGATCTGGATATGGCTACACCTTC

J gene: TRBJ1-1
clone size: NA
CDR3 length: 10
V gene: TRBV2
D gene: NA
CDR3 protein: CANGATEAFF
CDR3 DNA: TGTGCCAATGGGGCTACTGAAGCTTTCTTT

J gene: TRBJ1-1
clone size: NA
CDR3 length: 16
V gene: TRBV29-1
D gene: NA
CDR3 protein: CSGAGGRLGKGTEAFF
CDR3 DNA: TGCAGCGGGGCGGGGGGGCGCTTGGGGAAGGGCACTGAAGCTTTCTTT

J gene: TRBJ1-5
clone size: NA
CDR3 length: 12
V gene: TRBV5-6
D gene: NA
CDR3 protein: CASSLPGEPQHF
CDR3 DNA: TGTGCCAGCAGCCTCCCGGGAGAGCCCCAGCATTTT

J gene: TRBJ2-1
clone size: NA
CDR3 length: 15
V gene: TRBV7-2
D gene: NA
CDR3 protein: CASSSGLGSYNEQFF
CDR3 DNA: TGTGCCAGCAGCTCCGGACTTGGCTCCTACAATGAGCAGTTCTTC

J gene: TRBJ2-7
clone size: NA
CDR3 length: 17
V gene: TRBV21-1
D gene: NA
CDR3 protein: CASSKKVLDSHPYEQYF
CDR3 DNA: TGTGCCAGCAGCAAAAAAGTCTTGGACAGCCATCCCTACGAGCAGTACTTC

J gene: TRBJ1-1
clone size: NA
CDR3 length: 15
V gene: TRBV6-5
D gene: TRBD1
CDR3 protein: CASSSPDRAVTEAFF
CDR3 DNA: TGTGCCAGCAGTTCCCCAGACAGGGCGGTCACTGAAGCTTTCTTT

J gene: TRBJ1-1
clone size: NA
CDR3 length: 13
V gene: TRBV29-1
D gene: NA
CDR3 protein: CSVWSFGADEAFF
CDR3 DNA: TGCAGCGTTTGGAGCTTTGGGGCCGATGAAGCTTTCTTT

J gene: TRBJ1-2
clone size: NA
CDR3 length: 16
V gene: TRBV9
D gene: TRBD1
CDR3 protein: CASSVAPDRANYGYTF
CDR3 DNA: TGTGCCAGCAGCGTAGCTCCGGACAGGGCTAACTATGGCTACACCTTC

J gene: TRBJ2-5
clone size: NA
CDR3 length: 18
V gene: TRBV4-2
D gene: NA
CDR3 protein: CASSQDPMGRGRQETQYF
CDR3 DNA: TGTGCCAGCAGCCAAGATCCGATGGGGCGGGGGCGGCAAGAGACCCAGTACTTC

J gene: TRBJ1-4
clone size: NA
CDR3 length: 13
V gene: TRBV7-2
D gene: NA
CDR3 protein: CASTQAPNEKLFF
CDR3 DNA: TGTGCCAGCACCCAGGCCCCTAATGAAAAACTGTTTTTT

J gene: TRBJ1-5
clone size: NA
CDR3 length: 17
V gene: TRBV30
D gene: NA
CDR3 protein: CAWSASMTGNSNQPQHF
CDR3 DNA: TGTGCCTGGAGCGCGAGCATGACAGGCAATAGCAATCAGCCCCAGCATTTT

J gene: TRBJ2-1
clone size: NA
CDR3 length: 15
V gene: TRBV4-1
D gene: TRBD1
CDR3 protein: CASSSRDREDNEQFF
CDR3 DNA: TGCGCCAGCAGCTCCCGGGACAGAGAAGACAATGAGCAGTTCTTC

J gene: TRBJ2-1
clone size: few
CDR3 length: 16
V gene: TRBV4-3
D gene: TRBD2
CDR3 protein: CASSQETAGGYNEQFF
CDR3 DNA: TGCGCCAGCAGCCAAGAGACGGCGGGAGGTTACAATGAGCAGTTCTTC

J gene: TRBJ2-3
clone size: NA
CDR3 length: 14
V gene: TRBV7-7
D gene: NA
CDR3 protein: CASSSNPGTDTQYF
CDR3 DNA: TGTGCCAGCAGCTCCAACCCAGGCACAGATACGCAGTATTTT

J gene: TRBJ1-2
clone size: NA
CDR3 length: 15
V gene: TRBV4-2
D gene: TRBD1
CDR3 protein: CASSQPGQGNDGYTF
CDR3 DNA: TGTGCCAGCAGCCAGCCGGGACAGGGGAATGACGGCTACACCTTC

J gene: TRBJ1-2
clone size: few
CDR3 length: 16
V gene: TRBV4-1
D gene: NA
CDR3 protein: CASSQGVLFTTYGYTF
CDR3 DNA: TGCGCCAGCAGCCAAGGCGTTTTATTTACTACCTATGGCTACACCTTC

J gene: TRBJ2-7
clone size: NA
CDR3 length: 16
V gene: TRBV5-6
D gene: NA
CDR3 protein: CASTPRVAVRGPEQYF
CDR3 DNA: TGTGCCAGCACCCCGAGGGTTGCCGTCAGGGGTCCTGAGCAGTACTTC

J gene: TRBJ1-2
clone size: NA
CDR3 length: 12
V gene: TRBV27
D gene: NA
CDR3 protein: CASSPVGEGYTF
CDR3 DNA: TGTGCCAGCAGCCCTGTTGGGGAGGGCTACACCTTC

J gene: TRBJ2-7
clone size: few
CDR3 length: 15
V gene: TRBV6-1
D gene: TRBD2
CDR3 protein: CASQELAGVSYEQYF
CDR3 DNA: TGTGCCAGCCAAGAATTGGCGGGGGTCTCCTACGAGCAGTACTTC

J gene: TRBJ2-5
clone size: NA
CDR3 length: 12
V gene: TRBV19
D gene: NA
CDR3 protein: CASRQAGETQYF
CDR3 DNA: TGTGCCAGCAGACAGGCGGGAGAGACCCAGTACTTC

J gene: TRBJ2-5
clone size: NA
CDR3 length: 16
V gene: TRBV4-2
D gene: TRBD1
CDR3 protein: CASSQEGTGGLETQYF
CDR3 DNA: TGTGCCAGCAGCCAAGAAGGGACAGGGGGGTTGGAGACCCAGTACTTC

J gene: TRBJ2-7
clone size: NA
CDR3 length: 16
V gene: TRBV5-6
D gene: TRBD2
CDR3 protein: CASSPTGTSGSGGGYF
CDR3 DNA: TGTGCCAGCAGCCCGACCGGGACTAGCGGGTCCGGGGGGGGGTACTTC

J gene: TRBJ2-7
clone size: NA
CDR3 length: 13
V gene: TRBV27
D gene: NA
CDR3 protein: CASSSGPSYEQYF
CDR3 DNA: TGTGCCAGCAGCTCGGGTCCTTCCTACGAGCAGTACTTC

J gene: TRBJ1-6
clone size: NA
CDR3 length: 16
V gene: TRBV2
D gene: NA
CDR3 protein: CASSDQIQSYNSPLHF
CDR3 DNA: TGTGCCAGCAGTGACCAAATTCAGTCCTATAATTCACCCCTCCACTTT

J gene: TRBJ1-2
clone size: once
CDR3 length: 15
V gene: TRBV15
D gene: TRBD1
CDR3 protein: CATSARQGFLNDYTF
CDR3 DNA: TGTGCCACCAGCGCGAGACAGGGGTTTCTTAATGACTACACCTTC

J gene: TRBJ1-5
clone size: once
CDR3 length: 13
V gene: TRBV30
D gene: TRBD1
CDR3 protein: CAFGQGQWQPQHF
CDR3 DNA: TGTGCCTTCGGACAGGGGCAATGGCAGCCCCAGCATTTT

J gene: TRBJ2-5
clone size: NA
CDR3 length: 13
V gene: TRBV28
D gene: TRBD1
CDR3 protein: CASRQTGIETQYF
CDR3 DNA: TGTGCCAGCAGACAGACAGGGATAGAGACCCAGTACTTC

J gene: TRBJ2-7
clone size: once
CDR3 length: 14
V gene: TRBV4-3
D gene: TRBD2
CDR3 protein: CASSQDSGSYEQYF
CDR3 DNA: TGCGCCAGCAGCCAAGATAGCGGGAGCTACGAGCAGTACTTC

J gene: TRBJ2-5
clone size: NA
CDR3 length: 13
V gene: TRBV2
D gene: TRBD2
CDR3 protein: CASSEAIRLARYF
CDR3 DNA: TGTGCCAGCAGTGAAGCCATAAGACTAGCCCGGTACTTC

J gene: TRBJ1-6
clone size: NA
CDR3 length: 14
V gene: TRBV10-3
D gene: TRBD1
CDR3 protein: CAISFQGDNSPLHF
CDR3 DNA: TGTGCCATCAGTTTCCAGGGGGACAATTCACCCCTCCACTTT

J gene: TRBJ2-1
clone size: NA
CDR3 length: 16
V gene: TRBV10-3
D gene: TRBD2
CDR3 protein: CAIRHLIAGGSNEQFF
CDR3 DNA: TGTGCCATCAGACACCTGATAGCGGGGGGAAGCAATGAGCAGTTCTTC

J gene: TRBJ2-3
clone size: NA
CDR3 length: 14
V gene: TRBV7-6
D gene: NA
CDR3 protein: CASSQPLSIGQQYF
CDR3 DNA: TGTGCCAGCAGCCAACCCCTTTCGATTGGGCAGCAGTATTTT

J gene: TRBJ2-7
clone size: NA
CDR3 length: 17
V gene: TRBV27
D gene: NA
CDR3 protein: CASSLTGRGPSSYEQYF
CDR3 DNA: TGTGCCAGCAGTTTAACAGGCCGCGGCCCCAGCTCCTACGAGCAGTACTTC

J gene: TRBJ2-7
clone size: few
CDR3 length: 15
V gene: TRBV11-2
D gene: NA
CDR3 protein: CASSLDGGGPYEQYF
CDR3 DNA: TGTGCCAGCAGCTTAGATGGCGGGGGCCCCTACGAGCAGTACTTC

J gene: TRBJ2-1
clone size: NA
CDR3 length: 14
V gene: TRBV9
D gene: TRBD2
CDR3 protein: CASTSGGTYNEQFF
CDR3 DNA: TGTGCCAGCACCAGCGGGGGGACCTACAATGAGCAGTTCTTC

J gene: TRBJ1-1
clone size: NA
CDR3 length: 14
V gene: TRBV5-1
D gene: TRBD1
CDR3 protein: CASSLQGGTTEAFF
CDR3 DNA: TGCGCCAGCAGCTTGCAGGGGGGCACCACTGAAGCTTTCTTT

J gene: TRBJ1-4
clone size: NA
CDR3 length: 13
V gene: TRBV30
D gene: NA
CDR3 protein: CAWSVGQGAALFF
CDR3 DNA: TGTGCCTGGAGTGTAGGACAAGGGGCAGCACTGTTTTTT

J gene: TRBJ2-5
clone size: NA
CDR3 length: 15
V gene: TRBV7-2
D gene: NA
CDR3 protein: CASSRRGGDQETQYF
CDR3 DNA: TGTGCCAGCAGCAGACGGGGCGGGGATCAAGAGACCCAGTACTTC